The 30 T cell receptor beta chains presented below share a single source sample, sequenced in a study of T cells in Graves' hyperthyroidism and ophthalmopathy. Using RNA transcripts as the source, TCR beta CDR3 regions were amplified. Primed by the HTBI set, a first-round RT-PCR was run on the TCR CDR3. One entry per CDR3 protein, called by TCRdb with MiXCR from the multiplex PCR reads. The sample yields some 500,000 distinct CDR3 sequences, approximately 25% seen once. The specimen sequenced was blood. These receptors originate from a woman in her twenties or thirties with Graves' ophthalmopathy.

This chain connects TRBV5-1 to TRBJ1-5; perhaps TRBD1 as D (6 bases). Trimming took off 1 base at V and 2 bases at J, with 10 bases between the two ends. The CDR3 sequence is 15 residues long. Germline V gene sequence: CDR1 SGHRS, CDR2 YFSETQ. Here the CDR3 reads CASSLSGVGNQPQHF. In DNA form, the CDR3 reads TGCGCCAGCAGCTTGTCAGGGGTTGGCAATCAGCCCCAGCATTTT.

CDR3 bases: TGTGCCACCAGTGACCCCGGACAGGGGAGGGAGACCCAGTACTTC. It codes for CATSDPGQGRETQYF. The rearrangement uses TRBV24-1 and TRBJ2-5; TRBD1 matches 9 bases. V shed 4 bases, J shed 5 bases, and the junction held 7 bases outside the gene matches. The germline gives CDR1 KGHDR, CDR2 SFDVKD. The CDR3 contains 15 residues.

The rearrangement joins TRBV12-3 or TRBV12-4 to TRBJ1-3; D perhaps matches TRBD1 (5 bases). The CDR3 is 15 residues long. V gave up 5 bases and J gave up 3 bases, with 14 bases separating them. CDR3 sequence (DNA): TGTGCCAGCAGTAACCCGGTCCAGGGTGGAAACACCATATATTTT. It is translated as CASSNPVQGGNTIYF.

This clonotype has ten or more counts. The genes are TRBV6-5 and TRBJ1-5; 10 bases line up with TRBD1. Germline CDR1 and CDR2: MNHEY and SVGAGI. The CDR3 is 15 residues long. J was trimmed by 7 bases and V by 2 bases; bases with no gene match: 5. The CDR3 region is CASSYGQGGGQPQHF. The CDR3 coding sequence is TGTGCCAGCAGTTACGGACAGGGGGGAGGACAGCCCCAGCATTTT.

This clonotype has more than one count but fewer than ten. V and J are TRBV20-1 and TRBJ2-1; possible D gene TRBD2, 6 bases. The V end lost 2 bases, the J end lost 6 bases, and 11 bases lay between the germline ends. Germline V gene lookup returns CDR1 DFQATT and CDR2 SNEGSKA (reference sequence). The CDR3 is 13 residues long. The CDR3 region has the DNA TGCAGTGCTAGAAGGGGACTTGGCAATGAGCAGTTCTTC. This translates into CSARRGLGNEQFF.

This rearrangement joins TRBV11-2 to TRBJ2-2; TRBD1 agrees at 7 bases. The germline CDR1 and CDR2 sequences are SGHAT and FQNNGV. J was trimmed by 2 bases and V by 5 bases; bases with no gene match: 14. The CDR3 covers 18 residues. CDR3 nucleotide sequence: TGTGCCAGCAGCATCTCTATTAGGGACAGTAAAAACACCGGGGAGCTGTTTTTT. The encoded protein is CASSISIRDSKNTGELFF.

This clonotype has a count of ten or more. The J gene is TRBJ1-2, the V gene TRBV12-3 or TRBV12-4, with a tentative D call TRBD1 (6 bases). Deletions cut 5 bases from V and 4 bases from J, with 14 bases between. This CDR3 comprises 14 residues. As DNA, the CDR3 is TGTGCCAGCAGTCCGAAAGGGGGGGCCTATGGCTACACCTTC. This codes for CASSPKGGAYGYTF.

This clonotype was seen many times. This chain links TRBV6-2 or TRBV6-3 with TRBJ2-5, with 7 positions matching TRBD1. From germline, CDR1 is MNHEY and CDR2 SVGEGT. V shed 2 bases, J shed 0 bases, and the junction held 3 bases outside the gene matches. This CDR3 has 15 residues. This chain's CDR3 is CASSYTGTDQETQYF. In DNA, the CDR3 is TGTGCCAGCAGTTACACAGGGACAGACCAAGAGACCCAGTACTTC.

The V and J genes are TRBV7-2 and TRBJ2-7; 7 nucleotides line up with TRBD2. V shed 3 bases, J shed 2 bases, and the junction held 7 bases outside the gene matches. Germline V gene lookup returns CDR1 SGHTA and CDR2 FQGNSA. The CDR3 contains 15 residues. In DNA form, the CDR3 reads TGTGCCAGCAGCTTGGCGGGGGATAGTCCCTACGAGCAGTACTTC. It codes for CASSLAGDSPYEQYF. Using reference TRBV7-2 and TRBJ2-7 for the parts outside the CDR3, the full variable domain is GAGVSQSPSNKVTEKGKDVELRCDPISGHTALYWYRQSLGQGLEFLIYFQGNSAPDKSGLPSDRFSAERTGGSVSTLTIQRTQQEDSAVYLCASSLAGDSPYEQYFGPGTRLTVT.

The CDR3 nucleotides are TGCGCCAGCAGCGACAACGAGCATTCGGCTTTCTTT. Residues: CASSDNEHSAFF. The V and J genes are TRBV5-1 and TRBJ1-1; D uncertain. The CDR3 consists of 12 residues. CDR1 is SGHRS and CDR2 is YFSETQ in the germline V gene. Trimming cost V 4 bases and J 11 bases, with 15 bases left between them.

Many counts were recorded for this clonotype. The chain combines TRBV10-3 with TRBJ2-5; D is undetermined. CDR1 is ENHRY, CDR2 SYGVKD, per germline. Deletions cut 3 bases from V and 3 bases from J, with 5 bases between. The CDR3 totals 12 residues. CDR3 sequence: CAISEYEETQYF. CDR3 in DNA: TGTGCCATCAGTGAATACGAAGAGACCCAGTACTTC.

This clonotype was picked up many times. This chain connects TRBV6-2 or TRBV6-3 to TRBJ2-5; the D gene is possibly TRBD2 (6 bases). Germline V CDR1 and CDR2: MNHEY, SVGEGT. V was shortened by 6 bases and J by 1 base, with 15 bases between the two germline ends. The CDR3 is 15 amino acids. In DNA, the CDR3 is TGTGCCAGCAGACCCCACGGGGGTCCCCAAGAGACCCAGTACTTC. It is translated as CASRPHGGPQETQYF.

The rearrangement links TRBV7-2 to TRBJ1-1; D is undetermined. Germline CDR1 reads SGHTA; CDR2 reads FQGNSA. The CDR3 consists of 13 residues. The ends were cut back, 1 base at V and 4 bases at J, with 7 bases in the middle. The CDR3 nucleotides are TGTGCCAGCAGCTTAGGAATGCGCACTGAAGCTTTCTTT. Translation gives CASSLGMRTEAFF.

The V gene is TRBV6-1, the J gene TRBJ1-2, with TRBD1 matching over 7 bases. The CDR3 length is 13 residues. CDR1 is MNHNS and CDR2 is SASEGT in the germline V gene. Trimming removed 3 bases from V and 8 bases from J; junction bases left unmatched: 6. The CDR3 DNA is TGTGCCAGCAGTGAGGGGACAGTTGGAGGCTACACCTTC. Its protein product is CASSEGTVGGYTF.

V is TRBV7-9 and J is TRBJ1-5, with 10 bases lining up with TRBD1. V lost 4 bases, J lost 5 bases, and 5 bases stayed unmatched. CDR1 is SEHNR, CDR2 FQNEAQ, per germline (reference sequence). The CDR3 sequence is 15 residues long. CDR3 DNA sequence: TGTGCCAGCAGCTCGACCGGGACAGGGGATCAGCCCCAGCATTTT. Its protein is CASSSTGTGDQPQHF.

This clonotype was recorded many times. V usage is TRBV5-1 and J usage is TRBJ1-1; 9 bases line up with TRBD1. V dropped 0 bases and J dropped 5; count of bases not matched to a gene: 5. The germline V gene encodes CDR1 SGHRS and CDR2 YFSETQ. This CDR3 spans 15 amino acids. The chain's CDR3 is CASSLANRGRTEAFF. CDR3 sequence (DNA): TGCGCCAGCAGCTTGGCCAACAGGGGGCGGACTGAAGCTTTCTTT.

In this sample, this clonotype turned up many times. The CDR3 is CSASRNPNAKNIQYF. CDR3 in DNA: TGCAGTGCTAGTCGGAACCCGAACGCCAAAAACATTCAGTACTTC. The rearrangement uses TRBV20-1 and TRBJ2-4; D is uncertain. The V and J ends lost 3 bases and 1 base respectively, with 13 bases between them. Germline lookup yields CDR1 DFQATT and CDR2 SNEGSKA (reference sequence). The length of the CDR3 is 15 residues.

This clonotype was counted many times. The chain employs TRBV24-1 and TRBJ2-2; 8 positions agree with TRBD1. The V gene end was trimmed by 4 bases and the J gene end by 7 bases; junction bases not matched to a gene: 7. The germline gives CDR1 KGHDR, CDR2 SFDVKD. The CDR3 loop spans 15 amino acids. In DNA form, the CDR3 reads TGTGCCACCAGTGACTGGACAGGGTCGGGCGGGGAGCTGTTTTTT. Translating gives CATSDWTGSGGELFF.

V and J are TRBV6-1 and TRBJ1-3; TRBD1 might be the D (6 bases). Per the germline V gene, CDR1 is MNHNS and CDR2 is SASEGT. V was clipped by 8 bases and J by 4 bases, with 12 bases between them. The CDR3 spans 13 residues. Here the CDR3 DNA reads TGTGCCAGCGGAGAGGGGGTCGGAAACACCATATATTTT. Residues: CASGEGVGNTIYF.

In the case of this clonotype: Germline is not matched at one junction end, which may reflect a read error. The gene calls are TRBV25-1 and TRBJ1-1; weak D call: TRBD1 (5 bases). Germline V lookup: CDR1 MGHDK, CDR2 SYGVNS. The length of the CDR3 is 15 residues. The CDR3 spells CASNLQGAANTEAVF. The CDR3 DNA reads as TGTGCCAGCAATCTCCAGGGTGCGGCGAACACTGAAGCTGTCTTT.

The chain recombines TRBV12-3 or TRBV12-4 with TRBJ2-7, with 7 bases aligning to TRBD1. The ends lost 7 bases at V and 9 bases at J; junction bases unmatched: 18. The CDR3 spans 15 residues. The CDR3 DNA is TGTGCCAGCAATCAGCGGACAGGTACTTTGTCCCCGCAGTACTTC. Residues: CASNQRTGTLSPQYF.

J is TRBJ1-1 and V is TRBV30; D unclear. Trimming removed 0 bases from V and 0 bases from J, with 8 bases in between. This CDR3 has 14 amino acids. The germline V gene encodes CDR1 GTSNPN and CDR2 SVGIG (reference sequence). The CDR3 region is CAWSVPGVNTEAFF. DNA of the CDR3: TGTGCCTGGAGTGTTCCCGGGGTGAACACTGAAGCTTTCTTT.

This clonotype was detected ten times or more. The chain links TRBV20-1 to TRBJ2-5; 8 nucleotides line up with TRBD2. There are 15 residues in the CDR3. With 5 bases clipped from V and 2 bases from J, the junction kept 10 bases outside the gene matches. Germline CDR1 and CDR2: DFQATT and SNEGSKA (reference sequence). The CDR3 sequence: CSAGSASGGQETQYF. The CDR3 DNA follows: TGCAGTGCTGGATCAGCAAGCGGGGGTCAAGAGACCCAGTACTTC.

This clonotype was observed at least ten times. The chain employs TRBV12-3 or TRBV12-4 and TRBJ1-1; 7 bases fit TRBD1. The CDR3 consists of 14 residues. V dropped 5 bases and J dropped 6; count of bases not matched to a gene: 9. CDR3 amino acids: CASSPRQGLPEAFF. Written as DNA, the CDR3 is TGTGCCAGCAGTCCCCGACAGGGTCTTCCTGAAGCTTTCTTT.

J is TRBJ1-5 and V is TRBV2; a weak D match, TRBD1 (5 bases). The CDR3 consists of 14 residues. CDR1 and CDR2 (germline): SNHLY, FYNNEI. V lost 2 bases and J lost 6, with 11 bases in between. The CDR3 loop is CASSEQGGRQPQHF. The DNA of the CDR3 is TGTGCCAGCAGTGAACAGGGAGGGCGTCAGCCCCAGCATTTT.

This clonotype occurred many times. The chain links TRBV6-4 to TRBJ1-2; D gene uncertain. The germline gives CDR1 MRHNA, CDR2 SNTAGT. The V end was cut by 2 bases, the J end by 8 bases, with 9 bases between. This CDR3 has 12 residues. The CDR3: CASSDGLNGYTF. The CDR3 nucleotides read TGTGCCAGCAGTGACGGTCTAAACGGCTACACCTTC.

For this clonotype: One junction end disagrees with the germline gene, perhaps due to a read error. The rearrangement joins TRBV12-3 or TRBV12-4 to TRBJ1-2, with D perhaps matching TRBD1 (5 bases). The CDR3 extends over 13 amino acids. CDR3 residues: CASRTGTEPGFTF. The CDR3, as DNA: TGTGCCAGCAGAACCGGGACCGAACCTGGCTTCACCTTC.

This clonotype was detected many times. The chain combines TRBV15 with TRBJ2-4; D may be TRBD1 (6 bases). Trimming shortened V by 8 bases and J by 5 bases, and 16 bases separated the two germline ends. CDR1 is LNHNV, CDR2 YYDKDF, per germline (reference sequence). This CDR3 is 14 amino acids long. The CDR3 sequence: CATGDRDTENIQYF. The CDR3 bases are TGTGCCACCGGAGACCGGGACACAGAAAACATTCAGTACTTC.

This sequence joins TRBV20-1 and TRBJ2-7; either TRBD1 or TRBD2 may fit D (5 bases each). V lost 1 base and J 1 base, leaving 11 bases between the germline ends. Germline CDR1 DFQATT, CDR2 SNEGSKA (reference sequence). CDR3 length: 14 amino acids. The CDR3 spells CSARVPGRSYEQYF. In DNA form, the CDR3 reads TGCAGTGCTAGAGTCCCGGGACGGTCCTACGAGCAGTACTTC.

There are a few counts of this clonotype. V gene TRBV6-4 combines with J gene TRBJ2-2; a weak D match, TRBD1 (5 bases). CDR1 is MRHNA and CDR2 is SNTAGT in the germline V gene. The V gene lost 6 bases and the J gene lost 0 bases, with 11 bases spanning the gap. The CDR3 spans 15 residues. The CDR3 nucleotides read TGTGCCAGCAGCGTTGACAGTGCGAACACCGGGGAGCTGTTTTTT. Translating it yields CASSVDSANTGELFF.